This T cell receptor (beta chain) is drawn from a study of blood T cells in healthy people across ages. Broader study findings: Diversity was higher, and naive CD4+ cells more numerous, in long-lived donors than in aged donors.

A second about 6 to 11 cycle PCR used barcoded and J-beta primers. MiXCR was run by TCRdb on the 5' RACE reads, yielding one entry per CDR3 protein. The sample lists over 600,000 distinct CDR3 sequences, 45% to 70% occurring once. With regard to this clonotype: The antigen is not known.

Material: blood. This clonotype was obtained from a man aged 35 to 55 in good health.

The CDR3 DNA follows: TGTGCCAGCAGCTTAATGGCAGGGGAGAATTCACCCCTCCACTTT. Residues: CASSLMAGENSPLHF. The chain combines TRBV7-9 with TRBJ1-6; the D gene is possibly TRBD1 (6 bases). Between the trimmed V and J ends, which lost 2 bases and 7 bases, there was a span of 12 bases. Germline assignment: CDR1 SEHNR and CDR2 FQNEAQ (reference sequence). The CDR3 length is 15 residues.